This passage covers 5 T cell receptor beta chains from one sample sequenced in a study of blood T cell repertoires in COVID-19 (dated by TCRdb to the early 2020s). Libraries were prepared through the immunoSEQ multiplex PCR assay. TCRdb mirrors the immuneACCESS table, restricted to in-frame sequences. Some clones are absent from its copies; in checked studies, under half trace to an unresolved V gene, and the reason for the others is unknown. This sample lists 350,000 to 400,000 clones; 80% to 90% were detected once. Roughly 1% of the sample belongs to the ten largest clones. Sequenced material: PBMCs or T cells enriched from blood (not recorded which). The receptors originated from a man between 18 and 29 years old who had recovered from COVID-19.

V is TRBV4-1 and J is TRBJ2-3, with 7 bases matching TRBD1. The J segment lost 1 base and the V segment lost 1 base, leaving 2 bases of the junction unmatched. Germline V gives CDR1 MGHRA, CDR2 YSYEKL. The CDR3 runs to 15 residues. CDR3 amino acids: CASSQAGQGTDTQYF. The DNA for the CDR3 is TGCGCCAGCAGCCAAGCTGGACAGGGCACAGATACGCAGTATTTT.

This chain links TRBV28 with TRBJ1-3, with TRBD1 matching 7 bases. This CDR3 comprises 16 residues. With V trimmed by 3 bases and J by 4 bases, 9 bases remained unmatched. In germline, CDR1 is MDHEN, CDR2 SYDVKM. The CDR3 loop reads CASSFGRGRGGNTIYF. The DNA of the CDR3 is TGTGCCAGCAGTTTCGGGAGGGGGCGAGGAGGAAACACCATATATTTT.

The chain links TRBV10-3 to TRBJ2-1; perhaps TRBD2 as D (6 bases). Germline V gives CDR1 ENHRY, CDR2 SYGVKD. This CDR3 comprises 16 residues. The V end was cut by 0 bases, the J end by 8 bases, with 17 bases between. CDR3 in DNA: TGTGCCATCAGTGAGTCTTTCGGGAGTATGGGAGATGAGCAGTTCTTC. Translated, it gives CAISESFGSMGDEQFF.

The chain is built from TRBV9 and TRBJ1-1, with D possibly matching TRBD1 (5 bases). From germline, CDR1 is SGDLS and CDR2 YYNGEE. The V and J ends lost 4 bases and 0 bases respectively, with 13 bases between them. The CDR3 sequence is 15 residues long. CDR3 DNA sequence: TGTGCCAGCAGCCCCCTGTCGGGGGTGAACACTGAAGCTTTCTTT. It codes for CASSPLSGVNTEAFF.

The rearrangement joins TRBV6-5 to TRBJ2-1; unclear D gene. This CDR3 spans 13 amino acids. The V end was cut by 5 bases, the J end by 3 bases, with 8 bases between. Looked up from germline, CDR1 is MNHEY and CDR2 is SVGAGI. In DNA, the CDR3 is TGTGCCAGCAGTACAAGACACTACAATGAGCAGTTCTTC. Amino acids: CASSTRHYNEQFF.